Each of the 31 T cell receptor beta chains below was sequenced from the same sample in a study of cytomegalovirus exposure and HLA in healthy donors. This PCR relied on a set of 60 Vbeta primers and 13 Jbeta primers. Using immunoSEQ multiplex PCR, the repertoire was profiled, and TCRdb retains in-frame clones only, with some absent. The sample includes around 170,000 clones, 65% to 85% of them seen just once. Specimen: PBMCs. The receptors shown here come from a man aged 55 to 69 in good health and CMV-seronegative.

This chain uses TRBV14 with TRBJ1-1; possible D gene TRBD1, 6 bases. The CDR3 consists of 15 residues. Per the germline V gene, CDR1 is SGHDN and CDR2 is FVKESK. Trimming shortened V by 1 base and J by 0 bases, and 9 bases separated the two germline ends. CDR3 in amino acids: CASSQVGGLNTEAFF. The CDR3 DNA follows: TGTGCCAGCAGCCAAGTCGGGGGGCTGAACACTGAAGCTTTCTTT.

This clone was counted a few times. Other DNA sequences in the sample encode the same CDR3. The genes are TRBV28 and TRBJ2-7, with TRBD1 matching 9 bases. The CDR3 extends over 15 amino acids. Germline CDR1 MDHEN, CDR2 SYDVKM. V shed 4 bases and J 1 base; nucleotides not matched to a gene: 5. The DNA of the CDR3 is TGTGCCAGCAGTTCTCCCGGGACAGGGTCCTACGAGCAGTACTTC. As protein: CASSSPGTGSYEQYF.

The chain combines TRBV4-2 with TRBJ1-2, with 9 positions matching TRBD1. The CDR3 has 17 amino acids. With V trimmed by 0 bases and J by 7 bases, 12 bases remained unmatched. Per the germline V gene, CDR1 is LGHNA and CDR2 is YNFKEQ. CDR3 bases: TGTGCCAGCAGCCAAGATGGCTCTCGGGACAGGGTTTGTGGCTACACCTTC. Amino acids: CASSQDGSRDRVCGYTF.

The chain recombines TRBV5-1 with TRBJ2-7; 7 bases line up with TRBD1. V shed 4 bases and J 0 bases; nucleotides not matched to a gene: 7. Per the germline V gene, CDR1 is SGHRS and CDR2 is YFSETQ. The CDR3 loop spans 15 amino acids. This CDR3 reads CASSPAWDSSYEQYF. The CDR3 nucleotides read TGCGCCAGCAGCCCAGCCTGGGACAGCTCCTACGAGCAGTACTTC.

The chain carries TRBV7-2 and TRBJ2-3; D uncertain. The CDR3 extends over 14 amino acids. Trimming took 2 bases from V and 5 from J, leaving 11 bases between them. Looked up from germline, CDR1 is SGHTA and CDR2 is FQGNSA. For the CDR3, the DNA is TGTGCCAGCAGCTTATGGAGCAACGGAGATACGCAGTATTTT. This encodes CASSLWSNGDTQYF.

The rearrangement links TRBV6-5 to TRBJ1-4, with a possible D match to TRBD1 (5 bases). The germline CDR1 and CDR2 sequences are MNHEY and SVGAGI. There are 14 residues in the CDR3. Trimming cost V 2 bases and J 7 bases, with 11 bases left between them. In DNA form, the CDR3 reads TGTGCCAGCAGTTACACGCAGGGAAGTGAAAAACTGTTTTTT. Translated, it gives CASSYTQGSEKLFF.

The chain carries TRBV10-3 and TRBJ1-3, with 8 bases that match TRBD1. V trimming: 2 bases; J trimming: 4 bases; junction bases outside the gene matches: 1. Germline assignment: CDR1 ENHRY and CDR2 SYGVKD. The CDR3 loop spans 14 amino acids. In DNA form, the CDR3 reads TGTGCCATCAGTGAGGGACAGGGCGGAAACACCATATATTTT. Translation gives CAISEGQGGNTIYF.

The V gene is TRBV21-1, the J gene TRBJ2-7; the listed D gene, TRBD1, was not tested against the DNA. TRBV21-1 is tagged as a pseudogene. This CDR3 is built from 15 residues. The CDR3 sequence: CASSETGTGPGEQYF. The CDR3 nucleotides read TGTGCCAGCAGCGAAACCGGGACAGGGCCGGGGGAGCAGTACTTC.

This clone was counted a few times. A read error may produce the germline difference seen at one junction end. The V and J genes are TRBV2 and TRBJ1-5, with 8 bases that match TRBD1. Germline V gene data show CDR1 as SNHLY and CDR2 as FYNNEI. The CDR3 sequence is 18 residues long. The CDR3 nucleotides are TGTGCCAGCAGGGGGCCGGGACAGGCCTCTTATAGCAATCAGCCCCAGAATTTT. Residues: CASRGPGQASYSNQPQNF. The full variable domain, its missing parts supplied by reference TRBV2 and TRBJ1-5, is EPEVTQTPSHQVTQMGQEVILRCVPISNHLYFYWYRQILGQKVEFLVSFYNNEISEKSEIFDDQFSVERPDGSNFTLKIRSTKLEDSAMYFCASRGPGQASYSNQPQNFGDGTRLSIL.

This clone was seen a few times. The rearrangement joins TRBV18 to TRBJ1-1; TRBD1 agrees at 7 bases. The trim removed 2 bases at V and 3 bases at J, leaving 3 bases unmatched. Germline CDR1 and CDR2: KGHSH and LQKENI. This CDR3 is built from 14 residues. CDR3 nucleotide sequence: TGTGCCAGCTCACCAACAGGGGTCCACACTGAAGCTTTCTTT. It is translated as CASSPTGVHTEAFF.

This chain joins TRBV27 and TRBJ1-2; 9 bases are shared with TRBD1. J gave up 2 bases and V 6 bases, and 4 bases lay outside the gene matches. The CDR3 is made up of 14 amino acids. Looked up from germline, CDR1 is MNHEY and CDR2 is SMNVEV (reference sequence). CDR3 residues: CASRRDRANYGYTF. CDR3 nucleotide sequence: TGTGCCAGCAGACGGGACAGGGCCAACTATGGCTACACCTTC.

The V call is TRBV9, the J call TRBJ2-4, with D perhaps TRBD2 (7 bases). V gave up 0 bases and J gave up 8 bases, with 18 bases separating them. The V gene's germline CDR1 is SGDLS and CDR2 YYNGEE. The CDR3 sequence is 16 residues long. The CDR3 sequence: CASSVGGGRAGDIQYF. The CDR3, as DNA: TGTGCCAGCAGCGTAGGAGGGGGGAGGGCCGGGGACATTCAGTACTTC. The complete variable domain, with remaining parts taken from reference TRBV9 and TRBJ2-4, reads DSGVTQTPKHLITATGQRVTLRCSPRSGDLSVYWYQQSLDQGLQFLIQYYNGEERAKGNILERFSAQQFPDLHSELNLSSLELGDSALYFCASSVGGGRAGDIQYFGAGTRLSVL.

The CDR3 protein is CASSLDRSRNEQYF. DNA for the CDR3: TGTGCCAGCAGCTTAGATCGGTCCAGGAACGAGCAGTACTTC. V and J are TRBV11-2 and TRBJ2-7; D not certain. Trimming stripped 0 bases from V and 5 bases from J, with 11 bases between. The CDR3 sequence is 14 residues long. Looked up from germline, CDR1 is SGHAT and CDR2 is FQNNGV.

This chain connects TRBV4-1 to TRBJ1-1; 7 nucleotides agree with TRBD1. This CDR3 is built from 15 residues. The germline gives CDR1 MGHRA, CDR2 YSYEKL. Trimming cost V 1 base and J 3 bases; bases outside gene matches: 5. This CDR3 is CASSQGQGGYTEAFF. The DNA of the CDR3 is TGCGCCAGCAGCCAAGGACAGGGTGGGTACACTGAAGCTTTCTTT.

The chain joins TRBV6-5 to TRBJ1-1; no clear D gene. V lost 6 bases and J lost 0, with 14 bases in between. The CDR3 has 15 amino acids. Germline lookup yields CDR1 MNHEY and CDR2 SVGAGI. CDR3 sequence: CASRALSLVNTEAFF. The CDR3 nucleotides read TGTGCCAGCAGAGCCTTATCCCTGGTGAACACTGAAGCTTTCTTT.

V usage is TRBV5-6 and J usage is TRBJ2-3; 10 nucleotides align to TRBD1. CDR1 is SGHDT, CDR2 YYEEEE, per germline. V was clipped by 1 base and J by 4 bases; unmatched bases: 3. CDR3 length: 15 amino acids. The CDR3 spells CASSLRQGAPDTQYF. CDR3 nucleotides: TGTGCCAGCAGCTTGCGACAGGGGGCCCCAGATACGCAGTATTTT.

The chain recombines TRBV28 with TRBJ2-2, with TRBD2 matching over 13 bases. Germline-derived CDR1 and CDR2 are MDHEN and SYDVKM. This CDR3 has 19 residues. The junction had 13 bases not matched to a gene; V was cut back by 6 bases and J by 3 bases. In nucleotides, the CDR3 is TGTGCCAGCAGAATAATCCGTGGACTAGCGGGAGTAGACACCGGGGAGCTGTTTTTT. It translates to CASRIIRGLAGVDTGELFF. The full variable domain, completed using reference TRBV28 and TRBJ2-2, is DVKVTQSSRYLVKRTGEKVFLECVQDMDHENMFWYRQDPGLGLRLIYFSYDVKMKEKGDIPEGYSVSREKKERFSLILESASTNQTSMYLCASRIIRGLAGVDTGELFFGEGSRLTVL.

This clone came up once. This chain uses TRBV27 with TRBJ2-7, with a tentative D call TRBD1 (6 bases). V was cut by 5 bases and J by 0 bases, with 14 bases left in between. The length of the CDR3 is 15 residues. CDR1 is MNHEY and CDR2 is SMNVEV in the germline V gene (reference sequence). CDR3 residues: CASSPYLGGSYEQYF. The CDR3 DNA is TGTGCCAGCAGTCCCTATTTAGGGGGCTCCTACGAGCAGTACTTC.

The V call is TRBV27, the J call TRBJ2-2; no definite D call. The CDR3 length is 13 residues. Between the trimmed V and J ends, which lost 5 bases and 4 bases, there was a span of 8 bases. The V gene's germline CDR1 is MNHEY and CDR2 SMNVEV (reference sequence). CDR3 loop: CASSPRVTGELFF. In nucleotides, the CDR3 is TGTGCCAGCAGTCCCCGGGTCACCGGGGAGCTGTTTTTT.

This CDR3 reads CASSEEYRGRSGYTF. CDR3 in DNA: TGTGCCAGCAGTGAAGAGTACAGGGGGCGAAGTGGCTACACCTTC. The chain recombines TRBV6-1 with TRBJ1-2; the match to TRBD1 covers 9 bases. CDR1 is MNHNS and CDR2 is SASEGT in the germline V gene. With 1 base clipped from V and 7 bases from J, the junction kept 7 bases outside the gene matches. CDR3 length: 15 residues.

This clone came up once. V is TRBV6-5 and J is TRBJ1-6; 9 bases fit TRBD1. The CDR3 runs to 13 residues. The junction had 6 bases not matched to a gene; V was cut back by 8 bases and J by 10 bases. CDR1 is MNHEY and CDR2 is SVGAGI in the germline V gene. The CDR3 reads CASGRDRESPLHF. The CDR3 coding sequence is TGTGCCAGCGGCCGGGACAGGGAATCACCCCTCCACTTT.

This clone has a single count. The CDR3 coding sequence is TGTGCCTGGAGTTCCGGGAGCCACGAGCAGTACTTC. Its translation: CAWSSGSHEQYF. The chain combines TRBV30 with TRBJ2-7; D possibly corresponds to TRBD2 (6 bases). The CDR3 has 12 residues. The V end was cut by 2 bases, the J end by 5 bases, with 10 bases between. Germline assignment: CDR1 GTSNPN and CDR2 SVGIG (reference sequence).

V usage is TRBV29-1 and J usage is TRBJ2-5, with 11 positions matching TRBD2. CDR3 size: 15 residues. J was trimmed by 5 bases and V by 6 bases; bases with no gene match: 11. Germline V gene lookup returns CDR1 SQVTM and CDR2 ANQGSEA. The CDR3 sequence is CSVSFSGGARETQYF. CDR3 DNA sequence: TGCAGCGTCAGTTTTAGCGGGGGGGCGCGGGAGACCCAGTACTTC. The whole variable domain, remainder taken from reference TRBV29-1 and TRBJ2-5, is SAVISQKPSRDICQRGTSLTIQCQVDSQVTMMFWYRQQPGQSLTLIATANQGSEATYESGFVIDKFPISRPNLTFSTLTVSNMSPEDSSIYLCSVSFSGGARETQYFGPGTRLLVL.

The sample holds a few counts of this clone. This sequence joins TRBV7-2 and TRBJ2-5; 8 bases map to TRBD1. V was pared by 4 bases and J by 10 bases, with 11 bases of the junction left unmatched. The germline CDR1 and CDR2 sequences are SGHTA and FQGNSA. The CDR3 covers 14 residues. Here the CDR3 reads CASSSLPTQGGQYF. CDR3 in DNA: TGTGCCAGCAGCTCACTCCCTACACAGGGGGGCCAGTACTTC. Based on the CDR3 plus reference TRBV7-2 and TRBJ2-5, the full variable domain is GAGVSQSPSNKVTEKGKDVELRCDPISGHTALYWYRQSLGQGLEFLIYFQGNSAPDKSGLPSDRFSAERTGGSVSTLTIQRTQQEDSAVYLCASSSLPTQGGQYFGPGTRLLVL.

The V gene is TRBV5-1, the J gene TRBJ1-2, with TRBD1 matching 7 bases. With V trimmed by 0 bases and J by 0 bases, 8 bases remained unmatched. CDR3 length equals 17 residues. In germline, CDR1 is SGHRS, CDR2 YFSETQ. DNA for the CDR3: TGCGCCAGCAGCTTGGATGGGACAGCCAAGTCTAACTATGGCTACACCTTC. This codes for CASSLDGTAKSNYGYTF.

CDR3 DNA: TGTGCCAGCAGCTTGCCCGGACAGTCTGGGGTCTACGAGCAGTACTTC. It translates to CASSLPGQSGVYEQYF. The rearrangement uses TRBV5-6 and TRBJ2-7; weak D call: TRBD1 (6 bases). Germline V gene lookup returns CDR1 SGHDT and CDR2 YYEEEE. This CDR3 spans 16 amino acids. The V and J ends lost 1 base and 3 bases respectively, with 17 bases between them.

The chain has TRBV7-6 and TRBJ2-1; 8 nucleotides line up with TRBD1. Germline trimming cut 3 bases from V and 4 bases from J; bases unmatched to any gene: 8. The CDR3 totals 16 residues. In germline, CDR1 is SGHVS, CDR2 FNYEAQ. CDR3 DNA sequence: TGTGCCAGCAGCTTGGCGACCGGGACAGGTTACAATGAGCAGTTCTTC. It is translated as CASSLATGTGYNEQFF.

The chain is built from TRBV10-3 and TRBJ2-2; TRBD2 matches 9 bases. Germline CDR1 ENHRY, CDR2 SYGVKD. The V segment lost 4 bases and the J segment 8 bases; nucleotides outside the gene matches: 23. The CDR3 consists of 20 residues. Here the CDR3 reads CAISVQGTGRGSGSSGELFF. The CDR3 bases are TGTGCCATCAGTGTTCAGGGAACAGGGAGAGGTAGCGGGAGTTCGGGGGAGCTGTTTTTT.

The rearrangement joins TRBV23-1 to TRBJ1-2, with 7 bases lining up with TRBD1. TRBV23-1 is labeled an ORF, and its function is uncertain. This CDR3 is built from 13 residues. Unmatched junction bases numbered 5, after V lost 5 bases and J lost 5 bases. The CDR3, as DNA: TGCGCCAGCAGTGAACAGGGGTTGTATGGCTACACCTTC. It encodes CASSEQGLYGYTF.

This chain uses TRBV27 with TRBJ1-5; the match to TRBD1 covers 7 bases. Losses at the gene ends were 5 bases for V and 2 bases for J; bases not matched to a gene: 6. Germline CDR1 MNHEY, CDR2 SMNVEV (reference sequence). The CDR3 is made up of 15 amino acids. The CDR3 here is CASSRQGYGNQPQHF. The CDR3 DNA reads as TGTGCCAGCAGTCGACAGGGTTATGGCAATCAGCCCCAGCATTTT.

A few counts support this clone. CDR3 amino acids: CASSLGTGVAEQYF. Written as DNA, the CDR3 is TGTGCCAGCAGTTTAGGGACAGGGGTTGCCGAGCAGTACTTC. The chain is built from TRBV27 and TRBJ2-7; 10 nucleotides align to TRBD1. The trim removed 2 bases at V and 6 bases at J, leaving 4 bases unmatched. Germline CDR1 reads MNHEY; CDR2 reads SMNVEV (reference sequence). The CDR3 has 14 amino acids.